This T cell receptor beta chain was obtained from a study of naive and memory T cell subsets. Findings of the study overall: Far more TCRs reportedly came from tuberculin skin test site biopsies.

Four PCR rounds used nested alpha and beta constant region primers plus the SP2 primer. Blood and skin TCR RNA was reverse transcribed with alpha and beta constant primers. TCRdb re-called the UMI-ligation and nested PCR reads through MiXCR, storing one row per CDR3 protein. The table lists around 25,000 distinct CDR3 sequences, nearly 6% of them singletons. Treatment specified: skin biopsy from PPD injection site in Mantoux-positive individual. TCR cDNA received a 3' ligated oligonucleotide that carried a UMI. Tuberculin skin test biopsies were taken where PPD was injected in Mantoux-positive people. Input was about 1 to 1,100 ng of DNase-treated total RNA without cell sorting. This clonotype was recorded a few times. Its antigen is not identified. The material sequenced was skin, taken from a tuberculin skin test site. The source is an adult in good health.

This CDR3 is CASSGLAGALESNEQFF. CDR3 sequence (DNA): TGTGCCAGCAGTGGGCTAGCGGGAGCCCTCGAAAGTAATGAGCAGTTCTTC. The gene calls are TRBV2 and TRBJ2-1, with 10 bases aligning to TRBD2. Germline CDR1 SNHLY, CDR2 FYNNEI. The CDR3 is 17 amino acids. Germline trimming cut 4 bases from V and 7 bases from J; bases unmatched to any gene: 13.